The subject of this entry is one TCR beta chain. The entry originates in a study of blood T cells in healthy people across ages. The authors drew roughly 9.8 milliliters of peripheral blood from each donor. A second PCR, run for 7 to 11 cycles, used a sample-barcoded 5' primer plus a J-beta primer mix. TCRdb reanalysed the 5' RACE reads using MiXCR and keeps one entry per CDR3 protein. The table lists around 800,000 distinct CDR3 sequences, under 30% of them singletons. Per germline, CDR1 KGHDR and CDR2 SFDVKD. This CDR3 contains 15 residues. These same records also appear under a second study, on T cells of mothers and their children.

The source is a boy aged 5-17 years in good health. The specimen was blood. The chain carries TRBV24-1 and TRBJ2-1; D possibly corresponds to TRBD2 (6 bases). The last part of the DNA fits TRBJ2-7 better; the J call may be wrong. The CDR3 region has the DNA TGTGCCACCAGTGCCGCCGTGGGGGGTCGGGACGAGCAGTACTTC. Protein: CATSAAVGGRDEQYF.